Presented here are 19 T cell receptor beta chains from one specimen sequenced in a study of T cells in Graves' hyperthyroidism and ophthalmopathy. What was amplified from RNA transcripts were TCR beta CDR3 regions. During a first-round RT-PCR of the TCR CDR3, the HTBI primer set was used. TCRdb reanalysed the multiplex PCR reads using MiXCR and keeps one entry per CDR3 protein. The table shows around 520,000 distinct CDR3 sequences, with approximately 25% occurring only once. Sequencing used blood. The origin of the receptors is a young woman with Graves' ophthalmopathy.

The V gene is TRBV20-1, the J gene TRBJ1-2; 7 nucleotides match TRBD1. With V trimmed by 5 bases and J by 4 bases, 4 bases remained unmatched. The V gene's germline CDR1 is DFQATT and CDR2 SNEGSKA (reference sequence). CDR3 length: 12 amino acids. Here the CDR3 reads CSAVGTAYGYTF. In DNA form, the CDR3 reads TGCAGTGCTGTCGGGACAGCCTATGGCTACACCTTC.

The genes are TRBV28 and TRBJ1-2, with 8 positions matching TRBD1. V dropped 3 bases and J dropped 6; count of bases not matched to a gene: 3. The CDR3 extends over 13 amino acids. Germline CDR1 is MDHEN and CDR2 is SYDVKM. In nucleotides, the CDR3 is TGTGCCAGCAGTTTCAACAGGGGGGATGGCTACACCTTC. Translated: CASSFNRGDGYTF.

The gene calls are TRBV5-1 and TRBJ2-2, with D perhaps matching TRBD2 (7 bases). The CDR3 has 15 residues. Per the germline V gene, CDR1 is SGHRS and CDR2 is YFSETQ. Trimming took 5 bases from V and 2 from J, leaving 13 bases between them. The DNA for the CDR3 is TGCGCCAGCAGGTGGGGGGGGCCCAACACCGGGGAGCTGTTTTTT. Its protein product is CASRWGGPNTGELFF.

The chain is built from TRBV20-1 and TRBJ2-4, with a possible D match to TRBD1 (7 bases). V lost 6 bases, J lost 1 base, and 13 bases lay in between. CDR3 size: 14 residues. Per the germline V gene, CDR1 is DFQATT and CDR2 is SNEGSKA (reference sequence). The CDR3: CSAGGQSAKNIQYF. The CDR3 bases are TGCAGTGCCGGGGGACAGTCGGCCAAAAACATTCAGTACTTC.

In its sample, this clonotype was seen many times. The V and J genes are TRBV11-3 and TRBJ1-1; TRBD1 aligns across 8 bases. The CDR3 loop spans 16 amino acids. The trim removed 5 bases at V and 0 bases at J, leaving 8 bases unmatched. Germline CDR1 reads SGHNT; CDR2 reads YENEEA. CDR3 sequence: CASSPGQGRMNTEAFF. CDR3 nucleotides: TGTGCCAGCAGCCCTGGACAGGGCCGCATGAACACTGAAGCTTTCTTT.

This clonotype has a count of ten or more. The chain combines TRBV6-5 with TRBJ2-7; 10 nucleotides match TRBD1. This CDR3 contains 16 residues. V was clipped by 2 bases and J by 1 base; unmatched bases: 5. Germline V gene lookup returns CDR1 MNHEY and CDR2 SVGAGI. This chain's CDR3 is CASSYGTGASSYEQYF. CDR3 in DNA: TGTGCCAGCAGTTACGGGACAGGGGCTTCTTCCTACGAGCAGTACTTC.

In its sample, this clonotype was seen many times. This sequence joins TRBV3-1 and TRBJ2-7; TRBD2 might be the D (6 bases). V was shortened by 3 bases and J by 5 bases, with 17 bases between the two germline ends. The CDR3 is 15 residues long. Germline V gene data show CDR1 as LGHDT and CDR2 as YNNKEL (reference sequence). The CDR3 spells CASSHPQAGGNEQYF. As DNA, the CDR3 is TGTGCCAGCAGCCACCCCCAGGCTGGGGGGAACGAGCAGTACTTC.

The table lists this clonotype with a few counts. The chain employs TRBV6-1 and TRBJ2-7; no definite D call. This CDR3 is built from 12 residues. Trimming took 1 base from V and 6 from J, leaving 7 bases between them. Germline values: CDR1 MNHNS, CDR2 SASEGT. The CDR3 reads CASSEVMGEQYF. The CDR3 DNA reads TGTGCCAGCAGTGAAGTGATGGGCGAGCAGTACTTC.

The rearrangement uses TRBV7-3 and TRBJ1-1; 8 positions match TRBD1. The CDR3 is 18 amino acids. Germline-derived CDR1 and CDR2 are SGHTA and FQGTGA. The V gene end was trimmed by 4 bases and the J gene end by 2 bases; junction bases not matched to a gene: 15. CDR3 in DNA: TGTGCCAGCAGCTCCCAACCCAGGGGGCGTTGGACTAACACTGAAGCTTTCTTT. The encoded protein is CASSSQPRGRWTNTEAFF. The full variable domain, its missing parts supplied by reference TRBV7-3 and TRBJ1-1, is GAGVSQTPSNKVTEKGKYVELRCDPISGHTALYWYRQSLGQGPEFLIYFQGTGAADDSGLPNDRFFAVRPEGSVSTLKIQRTERGDSAVYLCASSSQPRGRWTNTEAFFGQGTRLTVV.

Only a few counts were recorded for this clonotype. The gene calls are TRBV2 and TRBJ2-2; TRBD2 matches at 15 bases. Germline V gene sequence: CDR1 SNHLY, CDR2 FYNNEI. The CDR3 is 18 amino acids. V was clipped by 6 bases and J by 5 bases; unmatched bases: 10. This CDR3 is CASSERGLAGGRTGELFF. DNA for the CDR3: TGTGCCAGCAGCGAAAGGGGACTAGCGGGGGGACGGACCGGGGAGCTGTTTTTT.

V is TRBV27 and J is TRBJ2-7; possibly TRBD2 for D (6 bases). V shed 1 base and J shed 2 bases, with 12 bases lying between them. There are 15 residues in the CDR3. CDR1 is MNHEY, CDR2 SMNVEV, per germline (reference sequence). The CDR3 DNA is TGTGCCAGCAGTTTATATCGGGGAGGTACCTACGAGCAGTACTTC. Translation gives CASSLYRGGTYEQYF.

The V gene is TRBV12-3 or TRBV12-4, the J gene TRBJ2-3, with D perhaps TRBD2 (6 bases). The CDR3 spans 12 residues. V was trimmed by 7 bases and J by 3 bases, leaving 8 bases between them. Here the CDR3 DNA reads TGTGCCAGCATGGCGGGGACAGATACGCAGTATTTT. Its translation: CASMAGTDTQYF.

The chain links TRBV7-2 to TRBJ2-7; D possibly corresponds to TRBD2 (5 bases). The V and J ends lost 5 bases and 3 bases respectively, with 11 bases between them. The CDR3 covers 13 residues. Germline V gene data show CDR1 as SGHTA and CDR2 as FQGNSA. As DNA, the CDR3 is TGTGCCAGCAGCCCCGAGCGGTTCTACGAGCAGTACTTC. Amino acids: CASSPERFYEQYF.

This clonotype was seen many times. This chain uses TRBV19 with TRBJ2-7; D uncertain. Germline lookup yields CDR1 LNHDA and CDR2 SQIVND (reference sequence). Trimming pared 3 bases from V and 1 base from J, leaving 13 bases between. This CDR3 is 15 amino acids long. The CDR3 sequence is CASSMSSSFSYEQYF. Written as DNA, the CDR3 is TGTGCCAGTAGTATGAGCAGCAGCTTTTCCTACGAGCAGTACTTC.

This clonotype is medium-sized (0.01 to 0.1%). The CDR3 DNA is TGTGCCACCAGTGATCCGACGGGACGAGAGACCCAGTACTTC. Translation: CATSDPTGRETQYF. The V call is TRBV24-1, the J call TRBJ2-5; D assignment may be TRBD1 or TRBD2 (5 bases each). The CDR3 runs 14 residues. Trimming took off 3 bases at V and 4 bases at J, with 11 bases between the two ends. Germline V gene lookup returns CDR1 KGHDR and CDR2 SFDVKD.

There are a few counts of this clonotype. The V call is TRBV10-3, the J call TRBJ2-7, with D perhaps given as TRBD1 or TRBD2 (5 bases each). The germline CDR1 and CDR2 sequences are ENHRY and SYGVKD. The ends were cut back, 2 bases at V and 2 bases at J, with 19 bases in the middle. The CDR3 covers 17 residues. CDR3 protein: CAISEVGIRDRAYEQYF. CDR3 coding DNA: TGTGCCATCAGTGAGGTCGGGATACGGGACCGAGCCTACGAGCAGTACTTC.

This clonotype was observed many times. This sequence joins TRBV6-5 and TRBJ1-1; 10 bases align to TRBD1. Trimming at V came to 10 bases and at J to 5 bases, leaving 7 bases not matched to a gene. Per the germline V gene, CDR1 is MNHEY and CDR2 is SVGAGI. The CDR3 consists of 13 residues. The CDR3 sequence: CATLTGGDTEAFF. CDR3 DNA: TGTGCCACCCTGACAGGGGGCGATACTGAAGCTTTCTTT.

The chain couples TRBV7-8 to TRBJ1-5, with D unclear. In germline, CDR1 is SGHVS, CDR2 FQNEAQ. The CDR3 is 16 residues long. V shed 0 bases and J shed 2 bases, with 11 bases lying between them. CDR3: CASSLAGSLGNQPQHF. The CDR3 DNA sequence: TGTGCCAGCAGCTTAGCGGGTAGTCTCGGCAATCAGCCCCAGCATTTT.

Many counts were recorded for this clonotype. The chain uses TRBV13 and TRBJ2-7; D gene unclear. Trimming took off 11 bases at V and 0 bases at J, with 23 bases between the two ends. Germline lookup yields CDR1 PRHDT and CDR2 FYEKMQ (reference sequence). The CDR3 consists of 16 residues. DNA for the CDR3: TGTGCCTCGAAGACCCCGACGGCAGTCGGCTCCTACGAGCAGTACTTC. It translates to CASKTPTAVGSYEQYF.